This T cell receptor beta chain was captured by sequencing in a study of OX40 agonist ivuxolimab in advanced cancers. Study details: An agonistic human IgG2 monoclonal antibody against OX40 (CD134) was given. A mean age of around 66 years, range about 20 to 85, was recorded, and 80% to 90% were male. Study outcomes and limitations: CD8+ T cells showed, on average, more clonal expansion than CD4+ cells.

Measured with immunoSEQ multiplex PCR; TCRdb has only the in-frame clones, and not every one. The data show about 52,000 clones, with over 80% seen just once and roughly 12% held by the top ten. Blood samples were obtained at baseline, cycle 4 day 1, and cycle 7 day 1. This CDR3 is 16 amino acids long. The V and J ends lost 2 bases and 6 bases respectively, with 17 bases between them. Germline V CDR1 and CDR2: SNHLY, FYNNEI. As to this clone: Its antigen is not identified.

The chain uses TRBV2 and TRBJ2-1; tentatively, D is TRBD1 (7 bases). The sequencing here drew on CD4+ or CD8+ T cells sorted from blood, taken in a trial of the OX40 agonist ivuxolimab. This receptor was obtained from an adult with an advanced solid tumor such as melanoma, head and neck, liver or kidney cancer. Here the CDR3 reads CASSESGQGGGNEQFF. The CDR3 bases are TGTGCCAGCAGTGAATCGGGGCAGGGGGGAGGCAATGAGCAGTTCTTC.